The text below deals with one T cell receptor (beta chain). Random hexamers primed reverse transcription of about 0.5 to 1 ug RNA. Amplification of TCR beta CDR3 spanned 54 Vbeta and 13 Jbeta via immunoSEQ multiplex PCR. Using its own MiXCR run on the immunoSEQ multiplex PCR reads, TCRdb lists one record per CDR3 protein. The sample contains under 350,000 distinct CDR3 sequences, about 91% of which appear only once. The T cells that were sequenced for TCR beta were CD8+ and CD4+ cells from blood. Negative isolation was used for CD8+ and CD4+ T cells and FACS enrichment for TEMRA cells. Trimming stripped 5 bases from V and 3 bases from J, with 13 bases between. The germline V gene encodes CDR1 SGHTA and CDR2 FQGTGA. The length of the CDR3 is 15 residues. The data are from a study of CD8 T cells in Susac syndrome.

The chain combines TRBV7-3 with TRBJ2-2; D is tentatively TRBD1 or TRBD2 (6 bases each). This TCR was recovered from a human donor with multiple sclerosis. What was sequenced was CD4+ T cells from PBMCs. The CDR3 protein is CASSALGGDTGELFF. The CDR3 region has the DNA TGTGCCAGCAGCGCACTGGGGGGCGACACCGGGGAGCTGTTTTTT.